This T cell receptor (beta chain) was retrieved from a study of T cells in Graves' hyperthyroidism and ophthalmopathy. It was RNA transcripts that yielded the amplified TCR beta CDR3 regions. The HTBI primer set was used in a first-round RT-PCR of the TCR CDR3. Using its own MiXCR run on the multiplex PCR reads, TCRdb lists one record per CDR3 protein. This table has about half a million distinct CDR3 sequences, around 22% appearing once. Deletions cut 0 bases from V and 1 base from J, with 9 bases between. Germline values: CDR1 LNHNV, CDR2 YYDKDF (reference sequence). CDR3 length: 15 residues. The genes are TRBV15 and TRBJ1-1; D not resolved. The sequence was collected from a woman aged 25 to 45 with Graves' ophthalmopathy. Material: blood. CDR3 bases: TGTGCCACCAGCAGAGATTGGGATGCGAACACTGAAGCTTTCTTT. Protein sequence: CATSRDWDANTEAFF. Based on the CDR3 plus reference TRBV15 and TRBJ1-1, the full variable domain is DAMVIQNPRYQVTQFGKPVTLSCSQTLNHNVMYWYQQKSSQAPKLLFHYYDKDFNNEADTPDNFQSRRPNTSFCFLDIRSPGLGDTAMYLCATSRDWDANTEAFFGQGTRLTVV.